These 28 T cell receptor beta chains were all obtained from the same sample, sequenced in a study of blood T cell repertoires in COVID-19. The repertoire was sequenced with immunoSEQ multiplex PCR; TCRdb's copy has only in-frame clones and lacks some. The table records hundreds of thousands of clones, roughly 88% of them present only once. The sequencing sample was made of peripheral blood. Every receptor here comes from a woman aged 25-40 years with active or convalescent COVID-19.

The J gene is TRBJ2-7, the V gene TRBV7-6, with 8 positions matching TRBD2. The CDR3 loop spans 15 amino acids. Germline CDR1 SGHVS, CDR2 FNYEAQ. V shed 5 bases and J 6 bases; nucleotides not matched to a gene: 12. In DNA form, the CDR3 reads TGTGCCAGCAGCCCCACCCAATGGACTAGCCGCGAGCAGTACTTC. This gives the protein CASSPTQWTSREQYF.

The genes are TRBV6-5 and TRBJ1-2, with 7 bases identical to TRBD1. The CDR3 has 13 residues. V was pared by 5 bases and J by 5 bases, with 5 bases of the junction left unmatched. CDR1 is MNHEY, CDR2 SVGAGI, per germline. CDR3 DNA sequence: TGTGCCAGCAGTAATACAGGGGATTATGGCTACACCTTC. Translation: CASSNTGDYGYTF.

The V call is TRBV13, the J call TRBJ1-4; no definite D call. V gave up 8 bases and J gave up 8 bases, with 15 bases separating them. Germline V gives CDR1 PRHDT, CDR2 FYEKMQ (reference sequence). The CDR3 length is 13 residues. The CDR3 spells CASPRGVREKLFF. CDR3 nucleotides: TGTGCCAGCCCACGGGGAGTGAGAGAAAAACTGTTTTTT.

This rearrangement joins TRBV5-5 to TRBJ1-4, with D possibly being TRBD1 (5 bases). V was pared by 4 bases and J by 8 bases, with 18 bases between. This CDR3 region has 15 residues. Germline loops: CDR1 SGHKS, CDR2 YYEKEE (reference sequence). The CDR3 coding sequence is TGTGCCAGCAGCGGGACTTCGACCTCGGGAGAAAAACTGTTTTTT. Translating gives CASSGTSTSGEKLFF. Supplemented by reference TRBV5-5 and TRBJ1-4, the full variable domain reads DAGVTQSPTHLIKTRGQQVTLRCSPISGHKSVSWYQQVLGQGPQFIFQYYEKEERGRGNFPDRFSARQFPNYSSELNVNALLLGDSALYLCASSGTSTSGEKLFFGSGTQLSVL.

The gene calls are TRBV5-1 and TRBJ1-2, with a possible D match to TRBD1 (5 bases). The CDR3 length is 15 residues. The V end was cut by 3 bases, the J end by 4 bases, with 16 bases between. CDR1 SGHRS and CDR2 YFSETQ come from the germline V gene. The CDR3 is CASSSGQEVGYGYTF. CDR3 DNA sequence: TGCGCCAGCAGCTCAGGACAAGAAGTAGGCTATGGCTACACCTTC.

The CDR3 is CATTGGGETQYF. For the CDR3, the DNA is TGTGCCACGACAGGGGGCGGGGAGACCCAGTACTTC. V usage is TRBV2 and J usage is TRBJ2-5, with TRBD1 matching over 10 bases. Germline lookup yields CDR1 SNHLY and CDR2 FYNNEI. CDR3 size: 12 residues. Losses at the gene ends were 10 bases for V and 5 bases for J; bases not matched to a gene: 4.

The chain is built from TRBV6-5 and TRBJ2-1; TRBD2 matches at 9 bases. Trimming took 6 bases from V and 2 from J; bases not matched to a gene: 2. Per the germline V gene, CDR1 is MNHEY and CDR2 is SVGAGI. The CDR3 is 14 residues long. In nucleotides, the CDR3 is TGTGCCAGCAGGACTAGCGGAGCCTACAATGAGCAGTTCTTC. Translation gives CASRTSGAYNEQFF.

This clone showed up just a few times. The chain employs TRBV11-2 and TRBJ2-2; 11 nucleotides line up with TRBD2. After removal of 1 base from V and 3 bases from J, the junction contained 1 base not matched to a gene. The CDR3 is 16 residues long. Germline assignment: CDR1 SGHAT and CDR2 FQNNGV. CDR3 sequence: CASSLASGGHTGELFF. The CDR3 nucleotides read TGTGCCAGCAGCTTAGCTAGCGGGGGGCACACCGGGGAGCTGTTTTTT.

CDR3 protein: CASSLDGVGGPRNEQFF. In DNA form, the CDR3 reads TGTGCCAGCAGCTTAGATGGGGTGGGAGGGCCTCGGAATGAGCAGTTCTTC. This chain connects TRBV11-3 to TRBJ2-1; 7 bases line up with TRBD2. The germline V gene encodes CDR1 SGHNT and CDR2 YENEEA. This CDR3 is built from 17 residues. V lost 0 bases to trimming and J lost 7 bases; unmatched junction nucleotides: 12.

This rearrangement joins TRBV10-2 to TRBJ1-1; D perhaps matches TRBD1 (5 bases). Germline values: CDR1 WSHSY, CDR2 SAAADI. The V end was cut by 0 bases, the J end by 4 bases, with 12 bases between. This CDR3 comprises 15 residues. For the CDR3, the DNA is TGCGCCAGCAGTGAGTCGTCAGGGTTGGGCACTGAAGCTTTCTTT. Protein: CASSESSGLGTEAFF.

The CDR3 bases are TGCGCCAGCAGCTGGGGGGACAGGGGGAACACTGAAGCTTTCTTT. The encoded protein is CASSWGDRGNTEAFF. V usage is TRBV5-1 and J usage is TRBJ1-1; 10 nucleotides match TRBD1. This CDR3 comprises 15 residues. The junction had 3 bases not matched to a gene; V was cut back by 3 bases and J by 1 base. The germline V gene has CDR1 SGHRS and CDR2 YFSETQ. Using reference TRBV5-1 and TRBJ1-1 for the parts outside the CDR3, the full variable domain is KAGVTQTPRYLIKTRGQQVTLSCSPISGHRSVSWYQQTPGQGLQFLFEYFSETQRNKGNFPGRFSGRQFSNSRSEMNVSTLELGDSALYLCASSWGDRGNTEAFFGQGTRLTVV.

The chain has TRBV3-1 (or the pseudogene TRBV3-2) and TRBJ2-1; 14 bases line up with TRBD2. Germline V CDR1 and CDR2: LGHDT, YNNKEL (reference sequence). The V gene end was trimmed by 1 base and the J gene end by 0 bases; junction bases not matched to a gene: 5. The CDR3 is 19 amino acids. The CDR3 nucleotides are TGTGCCAGCAGCCAAGGGACCGGGACTAGCGGGAGCTCCTACAATGAGCAGTTCTTC. Its translation is CASSQGTGTSGSSYNEQFF.

The chain joins TRBV19 to TRBJ1-2, with D hard to call. Deletions cut 3 bases from V and 1 base from J, with 6 bases between. Germline V gene sequence: CDR1 LNHDA, CDR2 SQIVND (reference sequence). This CDR3 spans 13 amino acids. CDR3 in DNA: TGTGCCAGTAGTATCCCCCTTAACTATGGCTACACCTTC. This codes for CASSIPLNYGYTF.

The CDR3 protein is CASSEWKREITYEQYF. The CDR3 nucleotides are TGTGCCAGCAGTGAATGGAAGCGGGAGATCACCTACGAGCAGTACTTC. The chain links TRBV6-1 to TRBJ2-7; 8 nucleotides line up with TRBD2. This CDR3 contains 16 residues. CDR1 and CDR2 (germline): MNHNS, SASEGT. The junction had 8 bases not matched to a gene; V was cut back by 2 bases and J by 2 bases.

This clone showed up just once. The chain has TRBV4-1 and TRBJ2-1; D not certain. Between the trimmed V and J ends, which lost 0 bases and 10 bases, there was a span of 10 bases. Germline values: CDR1 MGHRA, CDR2 YSYEKL. This CDR3 is 13 amino acids long. CDR3 in DNA: TGCGCCAGCAGCCAAGATTCTGTCTTCGAGCAGTTCTTC. Its translation is CASSQDSVFEQFF.

V is TRBV6-2 or TRBV6-3 and J is TRBJ2-7; TRBD1 is a possible D gene (6 bases). Germline V gives CDR1 MNHEY, CDR2 SVGEGT. CDR3 length equals 14 residues. The V and J ends lost 5 bases and 0 bases respectively, with 11 bases between them. The CDR3 protein is CASSKRQASYEQYF. In DNA form, the CDR3 reads TGTGCCAGCAGTAAGAGACAGGCCTCCTACGAGCAGTACTTC.

This chain uses TRBV30 with TRBJ1-6; TRBD1 matches at 8 bases. Germline loops: CDR1 GTSNPN, CDR2 SVGIG (reference sequence). V gave up 1 base and J gave up 7 bases; unmatched junction bases: 0. The CDR3 consists of 13 residues. The CDR3, as DNA: TGTGCCTGGAGTGGGACAGGGAATTCACCCCTCCACTTT. This sequence encodes CAWSGTGNSPLHF.

A remark on this clone: Other nucleotide sequences from this sample produce the same CDR3. The V and J genes are TRBV5-6 and TRBJ2-3; 16 bases are shared with TRBD2. Per the germline V gene, CDR1 is SGHDT and CDR2 is YYEEEE. The CDR3 totals 18 residues. The J segment lost 3 bases and the V segment lost 3 bases, leaving 7 bases of the junction unmatched. The CDR3 is CASSSPGLAGGPTDTQYF. CDR3 bases: TGTGCCAGCAGCTCGCCGGGACTAGCGGGAGGGCCGACAGATACGCAGTATTTT.

The chain employs TRBV19 and TRBJ1-6; D uncertain. The germline V gene encodes CDR1 LNHDA and CDR2 SQIVND (reference sequence). Trimming removed 2 bases at V and 10 bases at J, with 12 bases between. This CDR3 comprises 14 residues. The chain's CDR3 is CASSISWTGSPLHF. For the CDR3, the DNA is TGTGCCAGTAGTATAAGCTGGACTGGGTCACCCCTCCACTTT. Filled out from reference TRBV19 and TRBJ1-6, the complete variable domain reads DGGITQSPKYLFRKEGQNVTLSCEQNLNHDAMYWYRQDPGQGLRLIYYSQIVNDFQKGDIAEGYSVSREKKESFPLTVTSAQKNPTAFYLCASSISWTGSPLHFGNGTRLTVT.

The chain joins TRBV5-4 to TRBJ1-1; no clear D gene. Germline CDR1 and CDR2: SGHNT and YYREEE (reference sequence). The V gene lost 1 base and the J gene lost 1 base, with 11 bases spanning the gap. This CDR3 has 15 residues. CDR3 in amino acids: CASSLLSTGNTEAFF. For the CDR3, the DNA is TGTGCCAGCAGCTTGCTTTCGACGGGGAACACTGAAGCTTTCTTT.

The chain links TRBV3-1 (or the pseudogene TRBV3-2) to TRBJ2-2; D call uncertain. Germline values: CDR1 LGHDT, CDR2 YNNKEL (reference sequence). CDR3 length: 20 residues. The V end lost 0 bases, the J end lost 0 bases, and 20 bases lay between the germline ends. CDR3 region: CASSQDSPSSLKTNTGELFF. CDR3 bases: TGTGCCAGCAGCCAAGACTCCCCGTCGTCACTGAAAACGAACACCGGGGAGCTGTTTTTT.

This chain uses TRBV18 with TRBJ1-1; 11 bases match TRBD1. The junction had 11 bases not matched to a gene; V was cut back by 0 bases and J by 5 bases. CDR3 length equals 18 residues. CDR1 is KGHSH, CDR2 LQKENI, per germline. Here the CDR3 DNA reads TGTGCCAGCTCACCACCACTTTGGACAGGGGGCGTATATACTGAAGCTTTCTTT. Protein sequence: CASSPPLWTGGVYTEAFF.

The rearrangement links TRBV14 to TRBJ1-3, with D possibly TRBD1 on 5 matching bases. The germline gives CDR1 SGHDN, CDR2 FVKESK. The CDR3 totals 16 residues. The V gene lost 1 base and the J gene lost 3 bases, with 13 bases spanning the gap. CDR3 DNA sequence: TGTGCCAGCAGCCAAGGAGGCAGGGAAGATGGAAACACCATATATTTT. Its protein is CASSQGGREDGNTIYF. The full variable domain, in which reference TRBV14 and TRBJ1-3 provide the parts outside the CDR3, is EAGVTQFPSHSVIEKGQTVTLRCDPISGHDNLYWYRRVMGKEIKFLLHFVKESKQDESGMPNNRFLAERTGGTYSTLKVQPAELEDSGVYFCASSQGGREDGNTIYFGEGSWLTVV.

This chain joins TRBV6-5 and TRBJ1-2; 9 bases map to TRBD1. Germline lookup yields CDR1 MNHEY and CDR2 SVGAGI. This CDR3 region has 15 residues. The J segment lost 3 bases and the V segment lost 6 bases, leaving 8 bases of the junction unmatched. The CDR3 DNA follows: TGTGCCAGCAGCCCCATCGACAGGGGGTACTATGGCTACACCTTC. It is translated as CASSPIDRGYYGYTF.

J is TRBJ1-1 and V is TRBV10-1; perhaps TRBD1 as D (6 bases). CDR1 and CDR2 from the germline V gene are WNHNN and SYGVQD (reference sequence). V lost 4 bases and J 5 bases, leaving 11 bases between the germline ends. This CDR3 contains 13 residues. The DNA for the CDR3 is TGCGCCAGCAGTGTGGCAGGGACAACTGAAGCTTTCTTT. It yields the protein CASSVAGTTEAFF.

CDR3 sequence reads: CATTVSTSSYNEQFF. CDR3 DNA: TGTGCCACCACGGTTAGTACTAGTTCCTACAATGAGCAGTTCTTC. The rearrangement uses TRBV7-9 and TRBJ2-1, with D possibly TRBD2 on 5 matching bases. The germline CDR1 and CDR2 sequences are SEHNR and FQNEAQ (reference sequence). V lost 10 bases and J 1 base, leaving 17 bases between the germline ends. The CDR3 loop spans 15 amino acids.

The V gene is TRBV3-1 (or the pseudogene TRBV3-2), the J gene TRBJ2-2; 8 bases fit TRBD1. The V gene end was trimmed by 4 bases and the J gene end by 7 bases; junction bases not matched to a gene: 5. This CDR3 contains 14 residues. Germline V gene sequence: CDR1 LGHDT, CDR2 YNNKEL (reference sequence). CDR3 DNA sequence: TGTGCCAGCAGCCGAGGACAGGGTATCGGGGAGCTGTTTTTT. Translation gives CASSRGQGIGELFF.

The rearrangement joins TRBV30 to TRBJ2-7, with 10 bases matching TRBD2. Germline V CDR1 and CDR2: GTSNPN, SVGIG (reference sequence). J gave up 2 bases and V 4 bases, and 5 bases lay outside the gene matches. The length of the CDR3 is 14 residues. The DNA of the CDR3 is TGTGCCTGGATAGCTAGCGGGAGCACCTACGAGCAGTACTTC. Translated: CAWIASGSTYEQYF.